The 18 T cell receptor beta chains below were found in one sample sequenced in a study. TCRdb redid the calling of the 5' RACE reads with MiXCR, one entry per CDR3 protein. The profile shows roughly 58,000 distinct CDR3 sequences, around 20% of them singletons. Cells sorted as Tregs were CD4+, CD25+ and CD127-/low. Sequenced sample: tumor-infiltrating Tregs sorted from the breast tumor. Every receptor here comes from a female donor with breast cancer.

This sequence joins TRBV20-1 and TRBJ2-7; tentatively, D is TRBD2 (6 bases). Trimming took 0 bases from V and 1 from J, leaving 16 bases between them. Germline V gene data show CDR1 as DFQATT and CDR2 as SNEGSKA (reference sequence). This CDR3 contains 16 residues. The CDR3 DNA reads TGCAGTGCTAGAGATCCCGGGCGGACTATGTCCTACGAGCAGTACTTC. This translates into CSARDPGRTMSYEQYF.

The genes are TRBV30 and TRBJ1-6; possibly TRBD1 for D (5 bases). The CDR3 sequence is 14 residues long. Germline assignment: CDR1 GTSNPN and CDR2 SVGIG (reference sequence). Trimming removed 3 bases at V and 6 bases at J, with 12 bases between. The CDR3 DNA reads TGTGCCTGGAGGGAGGGACTGACTAATTCACCCCTCCACTTT. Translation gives CAWREGLTNSPLHF.

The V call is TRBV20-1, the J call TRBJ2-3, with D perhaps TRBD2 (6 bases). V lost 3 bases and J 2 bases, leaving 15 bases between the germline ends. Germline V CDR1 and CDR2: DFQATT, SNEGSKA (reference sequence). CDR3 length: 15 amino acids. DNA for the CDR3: TGCAGTGCTAGTTCCGGGAGCGGCAACACAGATACGCAGTATTTT. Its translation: CSASSGSGNTDTQYF.

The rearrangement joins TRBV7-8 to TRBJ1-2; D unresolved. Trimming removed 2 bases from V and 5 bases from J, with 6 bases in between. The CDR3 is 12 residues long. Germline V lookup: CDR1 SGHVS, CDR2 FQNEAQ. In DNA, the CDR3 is TGTGCCAGCAGCTTATATCGGTATGGCTACACCTTC. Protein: CASSLYRYGYTF.

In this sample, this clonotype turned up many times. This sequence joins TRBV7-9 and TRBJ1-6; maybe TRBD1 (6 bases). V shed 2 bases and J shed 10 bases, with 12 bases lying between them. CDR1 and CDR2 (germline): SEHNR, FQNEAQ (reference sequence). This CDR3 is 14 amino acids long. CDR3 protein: CASSLTQGGSPLHF. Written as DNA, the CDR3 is TGTGCCAGCAGCTTAACACAGGGCGGCTCACCCCTCCACTTT.

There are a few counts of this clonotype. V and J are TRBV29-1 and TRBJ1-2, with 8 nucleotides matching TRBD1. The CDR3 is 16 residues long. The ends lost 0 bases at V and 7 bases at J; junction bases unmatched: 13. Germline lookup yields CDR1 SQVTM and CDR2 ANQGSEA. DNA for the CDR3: TGCAGCGTTGAAGATCCCCGAGGACAGGGCGGCTCTGGCTACACCTTC. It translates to CSVEDPRGQGGSGYTF. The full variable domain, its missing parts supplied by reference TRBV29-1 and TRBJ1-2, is SAVISQKPSRDICQRGTSLTIQCQVDSQVTMMFWYRQQPGQSLTLIATANQGSEATYESGFVIDKFPISRPNLTFSTLTVSNMSPEDSSIYLCSVEDPRGQGGSGYTFGSGTRLTVV.

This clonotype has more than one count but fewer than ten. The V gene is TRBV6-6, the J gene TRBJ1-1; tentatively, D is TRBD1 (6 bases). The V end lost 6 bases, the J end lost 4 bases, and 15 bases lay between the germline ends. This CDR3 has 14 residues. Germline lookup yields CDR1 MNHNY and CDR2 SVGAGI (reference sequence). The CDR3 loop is CASSALGQGTEAFF. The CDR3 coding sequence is TGTGCCAGCAGCGCTTTGGGACAAGGCACTGAAGCTTTCTTT.

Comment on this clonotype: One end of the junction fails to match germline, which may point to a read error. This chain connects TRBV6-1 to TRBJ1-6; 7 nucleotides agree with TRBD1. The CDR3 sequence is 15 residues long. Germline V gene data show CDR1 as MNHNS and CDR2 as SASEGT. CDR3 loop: CASNQGGSYNPPLHF. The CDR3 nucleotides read TGTGCCAGCAATCAGGGGGGTTCCTATAATCCACCCCTCCACTTT.

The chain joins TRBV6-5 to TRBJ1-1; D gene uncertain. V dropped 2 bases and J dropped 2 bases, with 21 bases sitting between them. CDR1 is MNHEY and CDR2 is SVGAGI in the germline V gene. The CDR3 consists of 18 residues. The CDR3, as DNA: TGTGCCAGCAGTTACGATCCTTATCATGGAGCAGCCAACACTGAAGCTTTCTTT. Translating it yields CASSYDPYHGAANTEAFF.

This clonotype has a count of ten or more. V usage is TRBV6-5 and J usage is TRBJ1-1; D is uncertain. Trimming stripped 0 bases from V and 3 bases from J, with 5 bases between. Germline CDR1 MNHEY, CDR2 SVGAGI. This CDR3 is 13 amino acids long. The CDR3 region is CASSYSGYTEAFF. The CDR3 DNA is TGTGCCAGCAGTTACTCGGGGTACACTGAAGCTTTCTTT.

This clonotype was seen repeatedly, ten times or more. In DNA, the CDR3 is TGCGCCAGCAGCTTGGGTAGCGGGAACACCGGGGAGCTGTTTTTT. It yields the protein CASSLGSGNTGELFF. This chain uses TRBV5-1 with TRBJ2-2; TRBD2 might be the D (6 bases). The CDR3 contains 15 residues. Germline V gene data show CDR1 as SGHRS and CDR2 as YFSETQ. V was pared by 0 bases and J by 1 base, with 7 bases between.

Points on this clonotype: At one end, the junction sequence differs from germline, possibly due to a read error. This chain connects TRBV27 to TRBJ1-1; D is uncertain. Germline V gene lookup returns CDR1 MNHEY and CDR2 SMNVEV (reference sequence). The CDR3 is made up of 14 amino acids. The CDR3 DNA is TGTGCCAGCAGCTTATTGGCAGGCAGGACTGAAGCTTTCTTT. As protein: CASSLLAGRTEAFF.

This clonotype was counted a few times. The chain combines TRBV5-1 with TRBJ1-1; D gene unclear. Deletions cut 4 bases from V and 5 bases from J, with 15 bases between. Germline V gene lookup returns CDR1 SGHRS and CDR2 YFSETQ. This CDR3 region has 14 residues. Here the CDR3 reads CASSLPPPETEAFF. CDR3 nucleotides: TGCGCCAGCAGCCTACCCCCGCCCGAGACTGAAGCTTTCTTT. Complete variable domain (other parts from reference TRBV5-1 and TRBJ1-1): KAGVTQTPRYLIKTRGQQVTLSCSPISGHRSVSWYQQTPGQGLQFLFEYFSETQRNKGNFPGRFSGRQFSNSRSEMNVSTLELGDSALYLCASSLPPPETEAFFGQGTRLTVV.

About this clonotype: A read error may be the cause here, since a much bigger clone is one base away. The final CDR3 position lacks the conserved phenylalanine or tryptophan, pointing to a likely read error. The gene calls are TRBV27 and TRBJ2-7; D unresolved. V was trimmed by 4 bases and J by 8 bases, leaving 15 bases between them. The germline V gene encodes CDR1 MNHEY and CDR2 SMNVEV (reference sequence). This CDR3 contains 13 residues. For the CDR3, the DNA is TGTGCCAGCAGTTCCGGACCCGCGGACCAGCAGTACTAC. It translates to CASSSGPADQQYY.

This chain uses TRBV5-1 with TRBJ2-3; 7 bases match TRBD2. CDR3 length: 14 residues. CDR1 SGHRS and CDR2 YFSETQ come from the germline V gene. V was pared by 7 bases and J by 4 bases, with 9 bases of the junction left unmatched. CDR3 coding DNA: TGCGCCAGCCGCCTGGGGGGGGTCGCAGATACGCAGTATTTT. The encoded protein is CASRLGGVADTQYF.

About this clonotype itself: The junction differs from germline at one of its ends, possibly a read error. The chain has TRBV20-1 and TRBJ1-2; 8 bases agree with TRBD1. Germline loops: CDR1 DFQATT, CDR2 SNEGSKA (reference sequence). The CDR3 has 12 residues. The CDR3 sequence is CSAPDRDYGYTF. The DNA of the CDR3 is TGCAGTGCTCCGGACAGGGACTACGGCTACACCTTC.

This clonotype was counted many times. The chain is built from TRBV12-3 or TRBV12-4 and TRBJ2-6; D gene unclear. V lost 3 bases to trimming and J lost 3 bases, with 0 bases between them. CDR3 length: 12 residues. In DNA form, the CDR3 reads TGTGCCAGCAGTTTTGGGGCCAACGTCCTGACTTTC. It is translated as CASSFGANVLTF.

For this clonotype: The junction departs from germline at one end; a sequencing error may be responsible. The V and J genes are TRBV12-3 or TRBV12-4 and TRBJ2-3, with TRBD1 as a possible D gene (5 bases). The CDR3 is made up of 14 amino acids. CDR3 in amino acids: CTSSPQGRADTQYF. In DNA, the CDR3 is TGTACCAGCAGTCCTCAGGGTAGGGCGGATACGCAGTATTTT.